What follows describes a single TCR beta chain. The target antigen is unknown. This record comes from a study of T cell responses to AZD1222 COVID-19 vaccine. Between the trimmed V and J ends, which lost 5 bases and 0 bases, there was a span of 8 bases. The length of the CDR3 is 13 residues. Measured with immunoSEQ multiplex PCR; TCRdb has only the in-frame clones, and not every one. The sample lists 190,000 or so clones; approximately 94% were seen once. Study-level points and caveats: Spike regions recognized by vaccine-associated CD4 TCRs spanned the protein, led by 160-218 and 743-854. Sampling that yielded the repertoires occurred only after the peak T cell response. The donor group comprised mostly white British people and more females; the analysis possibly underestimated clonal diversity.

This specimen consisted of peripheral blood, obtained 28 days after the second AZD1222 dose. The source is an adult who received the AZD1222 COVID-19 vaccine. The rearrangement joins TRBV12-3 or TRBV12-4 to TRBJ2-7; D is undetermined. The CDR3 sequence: CASSHRASYEQYF. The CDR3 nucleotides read TGTGCCAGCAGTCACAGAGCCTCCTACGAGCAGTACTTC.